Included here is one TCR beta chain sequence, with context. The source of the sample is a study of blood T cell repertoires in COVID-19. Study context: There were acute and convalescent COVID-19 samples, and they came from the United States, Italy and Spain. Sources were T cells, B-cell-depleted T cells, or PBMCs; the material itself was cDNA or gDNA.

In germline, CDR1 is LNHNV, CDR2 YYDKDF (reference sequence). There are 15 residues in the CDR3. Trimming stripped 1 base from V and 0 bases from J, with 6 bases between. Authors' data handling: For nucleated cells, counts were estimated from reference gene primer amplification. Repertoires were generated with immunoSEQ multiplex PCR, while TCRdb's copy carries only in-frame clones and drops some. V and J calls and clone size follow that table, whereas D and trimming were derived from the DNA. The sample has under 75,000 clones, roughly three quarters seen once. The TCR originated in a woman aged 60-70 years with acute or convalescent COVID-19. This chain connects TRBV15 to TRBJ1-4; unclear D gene. Sequenced input: peripheral blood. CDR3 coding DNA: TGTGCCACCAGCAGAGGAGGGTCAACTAATGAAAAACTGTTTTTT. Translation gives CATSRGGSTNEKLFF.